This T cell receptor beta chain was sequenced during a study of blood T cell repertoires in COVID-19. On the study more broadly: The United States, Italy and Spain supplied acute and convalescent COVID-19 samples. T cells, B-cell-depleted T cells, or PBMCs provided the cDNA or gDNA that served as material.

V lost 4 bases, J lost 12 bases, and 19 bases stayed unmatched. The CDR3 consists of 18 residues. Germline CDR1 LGHNA, CDR2 YSLEER. Original analysis: Cell counts per sample came from amplifying reference gene primers. Measured with immunoSEQ multiplex PCR; TCRdb has only the in-frame clones, and not every one. V and J calls and clone size follow that table, whereas D and trimming were derived from the DNA. The sample records around 140,000 clones, approximately 84% being singletons. This clonotype was obtained from a human donor in a cohort sampled during active COVID-19. Sequencing input: peripheral blood. V is TRBV4-3 and J is TRBJ2-1; the match to TRBD2 covers 12 bases. CDR3 in amino acids: CASSLSRPSGGGFDMQFF. CDR3 nucleotide sequence: TGCGCCAGCAGCCTCTCACGGCCTAGCGGGGGGGGTTTCGATATGCAGTTCTTC.